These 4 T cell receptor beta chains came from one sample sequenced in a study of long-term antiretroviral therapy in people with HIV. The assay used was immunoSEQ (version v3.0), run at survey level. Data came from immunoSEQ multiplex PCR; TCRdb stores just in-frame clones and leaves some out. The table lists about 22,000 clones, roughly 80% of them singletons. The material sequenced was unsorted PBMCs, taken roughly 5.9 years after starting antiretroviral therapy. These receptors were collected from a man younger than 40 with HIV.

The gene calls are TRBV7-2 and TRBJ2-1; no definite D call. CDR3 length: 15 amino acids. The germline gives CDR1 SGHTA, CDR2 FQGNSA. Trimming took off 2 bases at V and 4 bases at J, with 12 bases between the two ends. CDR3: CASSLRLEPYNEQFF. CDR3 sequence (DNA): TGTGCCAGCAGCTTACGGCTAGAGCCTTACAATGAGCAGTTCTTC.

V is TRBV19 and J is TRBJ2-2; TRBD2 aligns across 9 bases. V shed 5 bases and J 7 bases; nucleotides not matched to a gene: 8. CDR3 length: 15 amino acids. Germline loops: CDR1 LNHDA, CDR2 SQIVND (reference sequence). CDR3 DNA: TGTGCCAGTAGTCCGGGACTAGCCTGGAGCGGGGAGCTGTTTTTT. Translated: CASSPGLAWSGELFF. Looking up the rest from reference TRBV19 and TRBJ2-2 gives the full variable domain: DGGITQSPKYLFRKEGQNVTLSCEQNLNHDAMYWYRQDPGQGLRLIYYSQIVNDFQKGDIAEGYSVSREKKESFPLTVTSAQKNPTAFYLCASSPGLAWSGELFFGEGSRLTVL.

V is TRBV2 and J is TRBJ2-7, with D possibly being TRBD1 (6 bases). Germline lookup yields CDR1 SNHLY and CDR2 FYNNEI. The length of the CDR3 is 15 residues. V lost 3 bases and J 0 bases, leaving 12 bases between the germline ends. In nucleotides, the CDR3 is TGTGCCAGCAGTGAGGGACACCCGAGCTCCTACGAGCAGTACTTC. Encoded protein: CASSEGHPSSYEQYF.

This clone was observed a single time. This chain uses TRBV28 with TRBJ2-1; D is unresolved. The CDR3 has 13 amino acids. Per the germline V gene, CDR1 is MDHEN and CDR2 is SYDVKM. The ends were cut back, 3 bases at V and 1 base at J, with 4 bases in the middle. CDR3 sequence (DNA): TGTGCCAGCAGTTTCAGTTCCTACAATGAGCAGTTCTTC. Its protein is CASSFSSYNEQFF.